This TCR beta chain was captured by sequencing in a study of CD4 T cells in relation to SARS-CoV-2 and coronaviruses. The V and J ends lost 2 bases and 5 bases, in that order; junction bases with no gene match: 3. The CDR3 is made up of 15 amino acids. Germline V lookup: CDR1 LGHNA, CDR2 YNFKEQ. In the case of this clone: Its specificity is unknown.

Study-level findings and limits: According to naive versus memory sequencing, detected responses are memory recall, not newly primed.

Here immunoSEQ multiplex PCR was the method, and the copy in TCRdb shows in-frame clones only, minus some. The table has tens of thousands of clones, approximately 88% seen once. Sequencing was done on a sample of memory CD4+ T cells from PBMCs. The sequence was obtained from an adult with COVID-19. V usage is TRBV4-2 and J usage is TRBJ1-4; 9 positions match TRBD1. CDR3 nucleotides: TGTGCCAGCAGCCAACCCGGACAGGGGAATGAAAAACTGTTTTTT. It translates to CASSQPGQGNEKLFF.